This entry features one T cell receptor (beta chain) sequence. Its target is not known. The PCR ran on 60 Vbeta and 13 Jbeta primers. How the authors handled the data: In a later analysis, of tens of millions of unique beta chains, 9 million to 11 million appeared in at least two donors. Here immunoSEQ multiplex PCR was the method, and the copy in TCRdb shows in-frame clones only, minus some. V and J calls and clone size come straight from that table; D and trimming were deduced from the DNA. The sample holds 69,000 or so clones; about 76% are singletons and the top ten take 2.5% to 3.5%. The V end lost 6 bases, the J end lost 0 bases, and 9 bases lay between the germline ends. This CDR3 region has 14 residues. Per the germline V gene, CDR1 is MNHNS and CDR2 is SASEGT. The data are from a study of cytomegalovirus exposure and HLA in healthy donors. Study summary: A prior analysis found some 110 million unique TCR beta sequences from 170 million or so T cells. Notes on the study in general: The number of N-insertions in an Asian-associated ancestry cluster was reportedly below the approximately 690-donor mean in a later analysis. In a later analysis, specific HLA alleles were associated with approximately 17,000 TCR beta sequences at a 0.05 false discovery rate.

The sequencing sample was made of PBMCs. The chain joins TRBV6-1 to TRBJ1-3; D remains ambiguous. The TCR sequence derives from a man between 18 and 29 years old in good health and CMV-seronegative. CDR3 sequence reads: CASRSVNSGNTIYF. The CDR3 DNA reads as TGTGCCAGCAGATCGGTCAACTCTGGAAACACCATATATTTT.